This T cell receptor (beta chain) appears in the sequencing data of a study of Tregs in tolerant kidney transplant recipients. Background on the study: The nonmyeloablative bone marrow transplants came from related graft donors, with transient mixed chimerism.

Thawed PBMCs were FACS-sorted into unstimulated CD4+CD25+CD127- regulatory T cells, CD4+CD25- non-regulatory cells, CD4 and CD8 cells. This CDR3 comprises 15 residues. J was trimmed by 1 base and V by 10 bases; bases with no gene match: 7. Per the germline V gene, CDR1 is ENHRY and CDR2 is SYGVKD. Study results and limitations: For some patients, primers changed over time, blocking nucleotide-level comparison.

TCRdb's copy holds only in-frame clones and misses some; the assay was immunoSEQ multiplex PCR. The sample includes 60,000 to 70,000 clones, around nine tenths of them seen just once. About this clone itself: The antigen is unknown.

Sequencing used CD8+ T cells from blood, obtained before the transplant. The gene calls are TRBV10-3 and TRBJ2-3; the match to TRBD2 covers 11 bases. This TCR was sampled from a human donor who received a combined kidney and bone marrow transplant. The CDR3 coding sequence is TGTGCCACCCTTAGCGGGAGGGCGGGCACAGATACGCAGTATTTT. Protein product: CATLSGRAGTDTQYF.